A single sample is the source of the 15 T cell receptor beta chains below, sequenced in a study of T cell responses to AZD1222 COVID-19 vaccine. Some clones are missing from TCRdb's copy, which holds only in-frame ones; the method was immunoSEQ multiplex PCR. This sample has 250,000 to 300,000 clones, with roughly 93% found just once. The sample in question was peripheral blood, obtained 28 days after the second AZD1222 dose. Receptors were obtained from an adult who received the AZD1222 COVID-19 vaccine.

V is TRBV9 and J is TRBJ2-7, with 7 bases that match TRBD1. CDR3 length: 14 amino acids. The V and J ends lost 0 bases and 3 bases, in that order; junction bases with no gene match: 3. Germline loops: CDR1 SGDLS, CDR2 YYNGEE. CDR3 in amino acids: CASSVGDSNYEQYF. As DNA, the CDR3 is TGTGCCAGCAGCGTAGGGGACAGCAACTACGAGCAGTACTTC.

The rearrangement uses TRBV5-6 and TRBJ2-2; 9 bases map to TRBD2. The CDR3 is 16 amino acids. Germline loops: CDR1 SGHDT, CDR2 YYEEEE. Unmatched junction bases numbered 4, after V lost 4 bases and J lost 0 bases. The CDR3 loop reads CASSHGLAPNTGELFF. In DNA, the CDR3 is TGTGCCAGCAGCCACGGACTAGCGCCGAACACCGGGGAGCTGTTTTTT.

The rearrangement links TRBV7-9 to TRBJ2-5; D is ambiguous. Germline CDR1 SEHNR, CDR2 FQNEAQ (reference sequence). CDR3 length equals 13 residues. V lost 8 bases and J lost 5, with 15 bases in between. The CDR3 DNA reads as TGTGCCAGCTTGGCGGCAGGCAAGGAGACCCAGTACTTC. This gives the protein CASLAAGKETQYF.

V and J are TRBV5-5 and TRBJ1-1, with unresolved D. From germline, CDR1 is SGHKS and CDR2 YYEKEE (reference sequence). V was shortened by 0 bases and J by 11 bases, with 11 bases between the two germline ends. The CDR3 spans 12 residues. The CDR3 DNA is TGTGCCAGCAGCTTGGTTCGGGGAAAGGCTTTCTTT. It yields the protein CASSLVRGKAFF.

The chain carries TRBV4-3 and TRBJ2-3; D is undetermined. The CDR3 loop spans 15 amino acids. V was cut by 1 base and J by 3 bases, with 11 bases left in between. Looked up from germline, CDR1 is LGHNA and CDR2 is YSLEER. This CDR3 is CASSQGPTMTDTQYF. In nucleotides, the CDR3 is TGCGCCAGCAGCCAAGGACCTACCATGACAGATACGCAGTATTTT.

The chain links TRBV19 to TRBJ2-7, with 11 nucleotides matching TRBD1. Trimming took 5 bases from V and 0 from J; bases not matched to a gene: 3. This CDR3 contains 15 residues. Germline V gene data show CDR1 as LNHDA and CDR2 as SQIVND (reference sequence). The CDR3 coding sequence is TGTGCCAGTAGTCCCGGACAGGGGGCCTCCTACGAGCAGTACTTC. It encodes CASSPGQGASYEQYF.

This chain joins TRBV10-3 and TRBJ2-7; 8 positions match TRBD1. Germline CDR1 reads ENHRY; CDR2 reads SYGVKD. Trimming took 2 bases from V and 3 from J; bases not matched to a gene: 9. This CDR3 region has 16 residues. The CDR3 region has the DNA TGTGCCATCAGTGAGGCTCAAGGACAGGGAGGCTACGAGCAGTACTTC. It specifies CAISEAQGQGGYEQYF.

The rearrangement uses TRBV28 and TRBJ1-2; TRBD1 aligns across 8 bases. V was pared by 6 bases and J by 7 bases, with 13 bases of the junction left unmatched. Germline V gives CDR1 MDHEN, CDR2 SYDVKM. This CDR3 is 15 amino acids long. CDR3 amino acids: CASRANGQGASGYTF. The CDR3 DNA reads as TGTGCCAGCAGAGCAAATGGGCAGGGGGCCAGTGGCTACACCTTC.

CDR3 sequence: CASSPSRGDPYNSPLHF. The CDR3 DNA sequence: TGTGCCAGCAGCCCCAGCAGGGGGGACCCCTATAATTCACCCCTCCACTTT. V and J are TRBV7-9 and TRBJ1-6, with 7 nucleotides matching TRBD1. This CDR3 is 17 amino acids long. V lost 5 bases to trimming and J lost 2 bases; unmatched junction nucleotides: 9. The V gene's germline CDR1 is SEHNR and CDR2 FQNEAQ (reference sequence).

In the case of this clone: Distinct nucleotide sequences in the sample also encode this CDR3. The chain combines TRBV5-6 with TRBJ1-2; 10 bases map to TRBD1. The CDR3 runs to 14 residues. With V trimmed by 4 bases and J by 2 bases, 2 bases remained unmatched. Per the germline V gene, CDR1 is SGHDT and CDR2 is YYEEEE. The CDR3 DNA reads TGTGCCAGCAGCCTGGGACAGGGGAACTATGGCTACACCTTC. Its protein is CASSLGQGNYGYTF.

The chain is built from TRBV28 and TRBJ2-6, with D maybe TRBD1 (6 bases). Germline V lookup: CDR1 MDHEN, CDR2 SYDVKM. The CDR3 is 14 amino acids. With 6 bases removed from V and 4 bases from J, the gap between germline ends came to 10 bases. CDR3 DNA: TGTGCCAGCAGAAGGGGGTCCGGGGCCAACGTCCTGACTTTC. Protein product: CASRRGSGANVLTF. Supplemented by reference TRBV28 and TRBJ2-6, the full variable domain reads DVKVTQSSRYLVKRTGEKVFLECVQDMDHENMFWYRQDPGLGLRLIYFSYDVKMKEKGDIPEGYSVSREKKERFSLILESASTNQTSMYLCASRRGSGANVLTFGAGSRLTVL.

This chain links TRBV28 with TRBJ1-5; the D gene is possibly TRBD1 (5 bases). The CDR3 is 15 residues long. V shed 8 bases and J shed 4 bases, with 18 bases lying between them. Germline CDR1 MDHEN, CDR2 SYDVKM. CDR3 coding DNA: TGTGCCAGCTTCCCCGGGACTCGTCTTAATCAGCCCCAGCATTTT. Translation: CASFPGTRLNQPQHF.

This clone was seen just once. This chain uses TRBV2 with TRBJ1-6, with a weak D call TRBD1 (5 bases). V lost 6 bases and J 7 bases, leaving 13 bases between the germline ends. Germline V gene lookup returns CDR1 SNHLY and CDR2 FYNNEI. The CDR3 length is 14 residues. CDR3 sequence (DNA): TGTGCCAGCAGCGCCGAGAGGGGAAATTCACCCCTCCACTTT. Protein sequence: CASSAERGNSPLHF.

CDR3 DNA sequence: TGTGCCAGCAGCTCCCCGGGACTAGCGAACGAGCAGTACTTC. This translates into CASSSPGLANEQYF. The chain uses TRBV5-4 and TRBJ2-7; 10 bases match TRBD2. This CDR3 has 14 residues. Trimming took 3 bases from V and 5 from J; bases not matched to a gene: 5. Germline V gene sequence: CDR1 SGHNT, CDR2 YYREEE (reference sequence).

J is TRBJ1-5 and V is TRBV28; TRBD1 matches 7 bases. Looked up from germline, CDR1 is MDHEN and CDR2 is SYDVKM. The CDR3 is 14 amino acids. V lost 2 bases to trimming and J lost 9 bases; unmatched junction nucleotides: 7. This CDR3 is CASSLGTVPRPQHF. CDR3 nucleotide sequence: TGTGCCAGCAGTTTAGGGACAGTACCACGGCCCCAGCATTTT.